The clone carrying this TCR beta chain was counted only a few times. No antigen is known for it. The data derive from a study of somatic mutations in cytotoxic T cells in rheumatoid arthritis. Study-wide context: No treatment had yet been given when patient blood (around 33 ml EDTA) was drawn, right after diagnosis.

Study-wide points: Measured CD8+ T-cell clonality, a value compared between rheumatoid arthritis patients and age-matched healthy controls, did not differ significantly.

Method: immunoSEQ multiplex PCR; TCRdb's copy keeps in-frame clones and lacks some. The sample consists of 21,000 or so clones, roughly 80% of them appearing once. Isolation of CD4+ and CD8+ cells used positive magnetic bead selection, with purity checked by flow cytometry. Germline CDR1 SGHDN, CDR2 FVKESK. The CDR3 is 12 amino acids. V was pared by 10 bases and J by 6 bases, with 8 bases of the junction left unmatched. The sample consisted of CD8+ T cells sorted from blood. The receptor comes from an adult with rheumatoid arthritis. The rearrangement joins TRBV14 to TRBJ1-1; 7 bases match TRBD1. In DNA, the CDR3 is TGTGCCACCGACAGGGTCCGCGCTGAAGCTTTCTTT. Its translation is CATDRVRAEAFF.